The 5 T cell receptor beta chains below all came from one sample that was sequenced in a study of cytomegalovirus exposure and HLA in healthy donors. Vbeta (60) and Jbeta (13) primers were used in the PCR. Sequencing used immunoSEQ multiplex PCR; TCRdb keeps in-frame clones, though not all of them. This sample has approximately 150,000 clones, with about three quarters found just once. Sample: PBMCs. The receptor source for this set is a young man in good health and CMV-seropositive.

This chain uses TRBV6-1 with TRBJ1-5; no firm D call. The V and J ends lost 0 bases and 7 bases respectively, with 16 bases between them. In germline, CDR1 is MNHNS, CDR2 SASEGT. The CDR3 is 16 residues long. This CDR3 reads CASSEAVSGIGQPQHF. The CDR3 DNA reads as TGTGCCAGCAGTGAAGCGGTTTCAGGCATCGGCCAGCCCCAGCATTTT.

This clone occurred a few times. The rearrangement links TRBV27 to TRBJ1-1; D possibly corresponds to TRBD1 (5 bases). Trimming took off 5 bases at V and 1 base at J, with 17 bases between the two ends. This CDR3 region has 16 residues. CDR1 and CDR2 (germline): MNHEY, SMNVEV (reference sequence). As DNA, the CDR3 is TGTGCCAGCAGTCCGAGTCGTCTTGGGGCGAACACTGAAGCTTTCTTT. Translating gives CASSPSRLGANTEAFF.

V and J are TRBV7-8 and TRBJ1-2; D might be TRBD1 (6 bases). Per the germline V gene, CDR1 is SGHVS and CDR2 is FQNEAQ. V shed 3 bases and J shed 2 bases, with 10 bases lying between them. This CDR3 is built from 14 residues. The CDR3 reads CASSLLTGNYGYTF. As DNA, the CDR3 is TGTGCCAGCAGCTTGTTAACAGGGAACTATGGCTACACCTTC.

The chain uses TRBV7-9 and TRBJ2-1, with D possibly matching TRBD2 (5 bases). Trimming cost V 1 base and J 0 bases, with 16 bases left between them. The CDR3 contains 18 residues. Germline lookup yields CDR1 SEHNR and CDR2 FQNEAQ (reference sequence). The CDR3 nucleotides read TGTGCCAGCAGCTTAGGGACTGGTACGGCGGTCTCCTACAATGAGCAGTTCTTC. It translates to CASSLGTGTAVSYNEQFF.

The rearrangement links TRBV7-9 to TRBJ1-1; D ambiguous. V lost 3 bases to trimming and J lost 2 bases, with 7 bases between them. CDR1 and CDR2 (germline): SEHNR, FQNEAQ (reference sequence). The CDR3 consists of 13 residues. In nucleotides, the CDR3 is TGTGCCAGCAGCTTGGGCGCTAACACTGAAGCTTTCTTT. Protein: CASSLGANTEAFF.